This TCR beta chain was obtained from a study of T cell repertoires in cytomegalovirus infection. Across the whole study: Public signatures in TCR beta pointed to CMV infection and matching HLA type. Study-level points and caveats: Identification of carriers of CMV plus the relevant HLA was performed using cumulative public TCR beta family frequency. The ex vivo response showed dominance by HLA-C-restricted CMV-specific TCR beta clonotypes.

This clonotype came up many times. The antigen remains undetermined. Via MiXCR, TCRdb re-called the reads, giving one row per CDR3 protein. Here the sample spans about 300,000 distinct CDR3 sequences, 25% being singletons. V was clipped by 0 bases and J by 9 bases; unmatched bases: 11. Germline lookup yields CDR1 SGHTA and CDR2 FQGNSA. CDR3 length: 16 amino acids. The sample was PBMCs. The source of this sequence is a human donor in good health (CMV status not recorded). Some clones in this sample may be carry-over from other donors' samples. The rearrangement links TRBV7-2 to TRBJ2-1, with 7 nucleotides matching TRBD2. The chain's CDR3 is CASSLALGSGSGEQFF. Here the CDR3 DNA reads TGTGCCAGCAGCTTAGCGCTCGGTAGCGGGTCGGGTGAGCAGTTCTTC.